This T cell receptor (beta chain) was documented in a study of T cell repertoires in cytomegalovirus infection. Study details: Signatures in public TCR beta sequences pointed to both CMV infection and matching HLA type.

This clonotype has ten or more counts. Its specificity is not known. TCRdb recomputed calls from the reads with MiXCR, one row per CDR3 protein. The table lists fewer than 550,000 distinct CDR3 sequences, 16% of them singletons. V lost 7 bases to trimming and J lost 6 bases; unmatched junction nucleotides: 10. CDR1 is MNHEY, CDR2 SVGAGI, per germline. The CDR3 contains 14 residues. Study observations and caveats: Cumulated frequencies of public TCR beta families served to identify carriers of CMV plus the relevant HLA. Ex vivo, HLA-C-restricted CMV-specific TCR beta clonotypes prevailed over the rest of the response.

This chain uses TRBV6-5 with TRBJ2-7, with 9 bases that match TRBD1. Sequenced input: CD8+ T cells from PBMCs. This receptor was obtained from a human donor in good health (CMV status not recorded). Some clones in this sample may be carry-over from other donors' samples. Here the CDR3 DNA reads TGTGCCAGCACAGCGGGACAGGGATCCCTCGAGCAGTACTTC. Protein sequence: CASTAGQGSLEQYF.